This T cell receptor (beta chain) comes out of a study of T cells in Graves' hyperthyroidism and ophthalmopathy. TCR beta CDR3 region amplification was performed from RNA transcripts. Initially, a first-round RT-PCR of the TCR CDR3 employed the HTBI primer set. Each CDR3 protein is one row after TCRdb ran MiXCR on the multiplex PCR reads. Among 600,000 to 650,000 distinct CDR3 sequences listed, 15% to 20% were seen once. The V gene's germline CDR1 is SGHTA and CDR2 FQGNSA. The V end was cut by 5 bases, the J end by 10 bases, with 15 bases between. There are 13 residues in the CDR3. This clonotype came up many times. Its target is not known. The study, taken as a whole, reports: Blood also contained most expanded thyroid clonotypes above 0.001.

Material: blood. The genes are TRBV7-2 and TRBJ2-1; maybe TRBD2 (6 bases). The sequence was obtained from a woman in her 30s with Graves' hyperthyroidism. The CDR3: CASSQRELAEQFF. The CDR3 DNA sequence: TGTGCCAGCAGCCAAAGGGAACTAGCCGAGCAGTTCTTC.